The clone carrying this T cell receptor (beta chain) was seen a single time. The junction and the germline gene differ at one end; a read error may be behind it. The source of the sample is a study of blood T cell repertoires in COVID-19. Background on the study: Material from acute and convalescent COVID-19 was sourced from the United States, Italy and Spain.

There are 13 residues in the CDR3. The germline CDR1 and CDR2 sequences are MDHEN and SYDVKM. In the original analysis: Researchers report that nucleated cell counts were estimated from reference gene primer amplification. TCRdb's copy holds only in-frame clones and misses some; the assay was immunoSEQ multiplex PCR. V and J calls and clone size come straight from that table; D and trimming were deduced from the DNA. In the table there are some 290,000 clones, approximately 86% of which are singletons. The sample taken for sequencing was peripheral blood. V and J are TRBV28 and TRBJ1-2; no reliable D call. This clonotype was obtained from a woman aged 45-65 years who had recovered from COVID-19. In DNA, the CDR3 is TGTGCCAGCAGTTTTTCTACTGCGAGGTCTGGCGCCTTC. It specifies CASSFSTARSGAF.